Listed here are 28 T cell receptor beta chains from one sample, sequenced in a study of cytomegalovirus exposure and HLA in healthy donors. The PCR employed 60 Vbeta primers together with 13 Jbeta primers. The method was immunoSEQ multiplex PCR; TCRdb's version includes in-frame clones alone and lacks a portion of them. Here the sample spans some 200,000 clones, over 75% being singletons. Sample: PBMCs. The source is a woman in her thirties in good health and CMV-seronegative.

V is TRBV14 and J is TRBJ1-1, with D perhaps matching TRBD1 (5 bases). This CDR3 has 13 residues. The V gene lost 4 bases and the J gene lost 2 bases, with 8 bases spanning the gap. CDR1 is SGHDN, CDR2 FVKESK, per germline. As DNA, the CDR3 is TGTGCCAGCAGCCCCGACAGTAACACTGAAGCTTTCTTT. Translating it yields CASSPDSNTEAFF.

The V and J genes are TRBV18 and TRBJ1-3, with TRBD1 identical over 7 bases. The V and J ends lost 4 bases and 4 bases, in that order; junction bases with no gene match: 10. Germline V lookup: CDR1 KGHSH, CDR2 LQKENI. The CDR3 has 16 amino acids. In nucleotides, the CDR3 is TGTGCCAGCTCACTTACACAGGGGTCCATAGGAAACACCATATATTTT. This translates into CASSLTQGSIGNTIYF. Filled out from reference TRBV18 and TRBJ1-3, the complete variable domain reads NAGVMQNPRHLVRRRGQEARLRCSPMKGHSHVYWYRQLPEEGLKFMVYLQKENIIDESGMPKERFSAEFPKEGPSILRIQQVVRGDSAAYFCASSLTQGSIGNTIYFGEGSWLTVV.

The CDR3 here is CASKPRGLPDTQYF. The CDR3, as DNA: TGTGCCAGCAAACCACGGGGTTTGCCAGATACGCAGTATTTT. The V gene is TRBV6-5, the J gene TRBJ2-3; D might be TRBD2 (5 bases). The CDR3 sequence is 14 residues long. From germline, CDR1 is MNHEY and CDR2 SVGAGI. With 7 bases removed from V and 4 bases from J, the gap between germline ends came to 15 bases.

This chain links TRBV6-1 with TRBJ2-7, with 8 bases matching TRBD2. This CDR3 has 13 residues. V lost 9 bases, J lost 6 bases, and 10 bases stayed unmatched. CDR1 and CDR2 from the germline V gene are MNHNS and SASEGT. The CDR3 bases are TGTGCCAGTAACTCCCGGGGGGGGCTCGAGCAGTACTTC. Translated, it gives CASNSRGGLEQYF.

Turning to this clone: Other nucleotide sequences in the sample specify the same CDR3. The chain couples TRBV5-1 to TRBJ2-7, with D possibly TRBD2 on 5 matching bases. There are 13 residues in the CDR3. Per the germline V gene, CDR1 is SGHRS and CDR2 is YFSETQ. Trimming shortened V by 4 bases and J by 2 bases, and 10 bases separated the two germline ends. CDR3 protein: CASSPDSAYEQYF. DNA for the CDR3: TGCGCCAGCAGCCCGGACTCGGCCTACGAGCAGTACTTC.

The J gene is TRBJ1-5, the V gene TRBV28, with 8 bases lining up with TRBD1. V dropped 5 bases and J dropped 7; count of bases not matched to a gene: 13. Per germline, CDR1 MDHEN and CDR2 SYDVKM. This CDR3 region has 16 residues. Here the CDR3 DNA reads TGTGCCAGCAGTATCCGGTACCAGGGGGCGAAGCAGCCCCAGCATTTT. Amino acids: CASSIRYQGAKQPQHF.

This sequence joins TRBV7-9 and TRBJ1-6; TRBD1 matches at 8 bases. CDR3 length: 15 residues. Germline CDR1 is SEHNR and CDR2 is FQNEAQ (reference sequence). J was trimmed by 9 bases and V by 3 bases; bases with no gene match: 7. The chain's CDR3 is CASSLADREGSPLHF. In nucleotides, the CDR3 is TGTGCCAGCAGCTTGGCGGACAGGGAGGGTTCACCCCTCCACTTT. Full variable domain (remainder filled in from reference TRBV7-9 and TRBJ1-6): DTGVSQNPRHKITKRGQNVTFRCDPISEHNRLYWYRQTLGQGPEFLTYFQNEAQLEKSRLLSDRFSAERPKGSFSTLEIQRTEQGDSAMYLCASSLADREGSPLHFGNGTRLTVT.

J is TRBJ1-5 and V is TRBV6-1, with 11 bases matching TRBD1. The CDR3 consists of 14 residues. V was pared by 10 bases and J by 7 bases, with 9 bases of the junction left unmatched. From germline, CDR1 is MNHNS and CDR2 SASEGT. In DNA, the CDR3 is TGTGCCATCTCAGGACAGGGGGCCCGACAGCCCCAGCATTTT. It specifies CAISGQGARQPQHF.

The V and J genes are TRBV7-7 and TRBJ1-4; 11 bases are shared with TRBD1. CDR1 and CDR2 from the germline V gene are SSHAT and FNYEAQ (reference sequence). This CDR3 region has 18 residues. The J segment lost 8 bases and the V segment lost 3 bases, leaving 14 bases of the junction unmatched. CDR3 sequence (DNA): TGTGCCAGCAGCTTGACATTAGGGACCGGGACAGGGGGAGAAAAACTGTTTTTT. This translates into CASSLTLGTGTGGEKLFF.

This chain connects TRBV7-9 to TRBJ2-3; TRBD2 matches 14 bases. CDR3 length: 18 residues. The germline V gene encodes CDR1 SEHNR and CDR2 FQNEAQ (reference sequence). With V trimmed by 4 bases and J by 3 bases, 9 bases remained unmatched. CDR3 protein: CASSSGLAGAPRTDTQYF. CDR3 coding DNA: TGTGCCAGCAGCTCGGGACTAGCGGGGGCCCCGAGAACAGATACGCAGTATTTT.

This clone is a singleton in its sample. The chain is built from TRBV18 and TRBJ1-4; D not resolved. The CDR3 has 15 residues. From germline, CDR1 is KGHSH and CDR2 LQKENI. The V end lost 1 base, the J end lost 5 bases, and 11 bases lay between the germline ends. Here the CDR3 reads CASSPRVEENEKLFF. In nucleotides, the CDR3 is TGTGCCAGCTCACCACGGGTAGAGGAAAATGAAAAACTGTTTTTT.

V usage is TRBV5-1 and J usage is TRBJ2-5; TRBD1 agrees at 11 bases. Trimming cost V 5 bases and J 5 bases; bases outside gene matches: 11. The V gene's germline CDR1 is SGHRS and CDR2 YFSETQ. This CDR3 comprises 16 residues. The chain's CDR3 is CASRAVWTGGGETQYF. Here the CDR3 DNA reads TGCGCCAGCAGGGCCGTATGGACAGGGGGCGGGGAGACCCAGTACTTC.

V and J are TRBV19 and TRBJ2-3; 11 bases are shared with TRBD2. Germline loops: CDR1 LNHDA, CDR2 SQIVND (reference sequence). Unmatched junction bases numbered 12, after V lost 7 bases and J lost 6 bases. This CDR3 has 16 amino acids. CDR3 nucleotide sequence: TGTGCCAGTACTCCTCAGGGTAGACTAGCGGGGGATACGCAGTATTTT. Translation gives CASTPQGRLAGDTQYF.

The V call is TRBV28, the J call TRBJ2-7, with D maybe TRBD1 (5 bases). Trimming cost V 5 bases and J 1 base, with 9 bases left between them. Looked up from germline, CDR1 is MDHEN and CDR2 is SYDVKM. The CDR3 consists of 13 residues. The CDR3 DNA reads TGTGCCAGCAGTACAAGACAGTCCTACGAGCAGTACTTC. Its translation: CASSTRQSYEQYF.

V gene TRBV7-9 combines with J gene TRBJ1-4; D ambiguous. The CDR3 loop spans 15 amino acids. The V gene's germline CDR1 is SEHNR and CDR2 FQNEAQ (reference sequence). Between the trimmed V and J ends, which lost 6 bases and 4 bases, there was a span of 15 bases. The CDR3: CASSPIKAFNEKLFF. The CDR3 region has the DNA TGTGCCAGCAGTCCCATCAAAGCCTTTAATGAAAAACTGTTTTTT.

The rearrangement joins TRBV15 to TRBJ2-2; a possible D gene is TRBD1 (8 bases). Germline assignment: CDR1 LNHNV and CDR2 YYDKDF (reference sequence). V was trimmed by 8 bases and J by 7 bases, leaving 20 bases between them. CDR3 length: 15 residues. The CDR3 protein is CATSFGQGGYGELFF. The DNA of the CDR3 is TGTGCCACCTCATTCGGACAGGGAGGGTACGGGGAGCTGTTTTTT. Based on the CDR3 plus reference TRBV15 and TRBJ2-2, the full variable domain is DAMVIQNPRYQVTQFGKPVTLSCSQTLNHNVMYWYQQKSSQAPKLLFHYYDKDFNNEADTPDNFQSRRPNTSFCFLDIRSPGLGDTAMYLCATSFGQGGYGELFFGEGSRLTVL.

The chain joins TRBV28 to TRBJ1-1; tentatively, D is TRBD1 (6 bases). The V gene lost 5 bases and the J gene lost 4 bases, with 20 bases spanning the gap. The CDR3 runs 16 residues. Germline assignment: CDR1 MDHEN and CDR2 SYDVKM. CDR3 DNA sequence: TGTGCCAGCAGTCCGCGGGGGCTGGGAGAGGGCACTGAAGCTTTCTTT. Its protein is CASSPRGLGEGTEAFF.

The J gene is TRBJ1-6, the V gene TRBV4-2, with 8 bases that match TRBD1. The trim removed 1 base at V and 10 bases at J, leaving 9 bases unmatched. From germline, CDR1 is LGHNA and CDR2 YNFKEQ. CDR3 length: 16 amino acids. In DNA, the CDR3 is TGTGCCAGCAGCCAAGTGGGACAGGAAGAGGACTCACCCCTCCACTTT. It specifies CASSQVGQEEDSPLHF.

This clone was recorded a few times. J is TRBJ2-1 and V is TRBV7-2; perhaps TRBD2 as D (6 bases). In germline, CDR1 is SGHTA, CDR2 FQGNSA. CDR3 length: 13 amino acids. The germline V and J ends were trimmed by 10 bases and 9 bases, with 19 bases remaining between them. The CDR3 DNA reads TGTGCCATACCGGGAGAGCGCGTCAGTGAGCAGTTCTTC. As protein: CAIPGERVSEQFF.

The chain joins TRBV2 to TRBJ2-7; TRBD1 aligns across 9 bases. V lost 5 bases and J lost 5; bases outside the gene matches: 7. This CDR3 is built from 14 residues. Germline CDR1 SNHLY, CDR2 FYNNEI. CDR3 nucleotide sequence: TGTGCCAGCAGTCTGTACAGGGGGCGGAACGAGCAGTACTTC. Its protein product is CASSLYRGRNEQYF.

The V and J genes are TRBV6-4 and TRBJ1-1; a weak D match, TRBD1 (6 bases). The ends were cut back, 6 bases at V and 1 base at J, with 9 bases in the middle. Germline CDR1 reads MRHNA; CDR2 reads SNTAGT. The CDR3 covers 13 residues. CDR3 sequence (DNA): TGTGCCAGCAGCGCAGGGGAGAACACTGAAGCTTTCTTT. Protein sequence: CASSAGENTEAFF.

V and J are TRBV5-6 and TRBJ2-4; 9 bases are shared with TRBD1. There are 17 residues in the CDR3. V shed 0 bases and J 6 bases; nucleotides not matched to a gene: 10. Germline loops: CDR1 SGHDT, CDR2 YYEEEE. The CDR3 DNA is TGTGCCAGCAGCTTGGGAGACAGGGGGAGTATCGGAAACATTCAGTACTTC. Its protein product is CASSLGDRGSIGNIQYF.

This CDR3 reads CASSCAGQGGAGYTF. The CDR3 nucleotides read TGCGCCAGCAGCTGCGCAGGACAGGGGGGAGCGGGCTACACCTTC. V is TRBV5-1 and J is TRBJ1-2, with 10 bases aligning to TRBD1. CDR3 size: 15 residues. J lost 8 bases, V lost 3 bases, and 10 bases had no gene match. The germline CDR1 and CDR2 sequences are SGHRS and YFSETQ.

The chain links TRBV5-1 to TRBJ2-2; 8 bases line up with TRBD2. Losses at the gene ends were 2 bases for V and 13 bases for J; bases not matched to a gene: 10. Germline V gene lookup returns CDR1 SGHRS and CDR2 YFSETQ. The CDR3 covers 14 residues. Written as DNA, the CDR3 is TGCGCCAGCAGCTTCGCCCCGGGACTAGGAGGGCTGTTTTTT. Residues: CASSFAPGLGGLFF.

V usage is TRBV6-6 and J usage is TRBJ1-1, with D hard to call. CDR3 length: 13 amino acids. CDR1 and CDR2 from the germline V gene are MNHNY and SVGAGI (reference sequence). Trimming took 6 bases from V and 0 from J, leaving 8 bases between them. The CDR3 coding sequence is TGTGCCAGCAGAGACTACATGAACACTGAAGCTTTCTTT. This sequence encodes CASRDYMNTEAFF.

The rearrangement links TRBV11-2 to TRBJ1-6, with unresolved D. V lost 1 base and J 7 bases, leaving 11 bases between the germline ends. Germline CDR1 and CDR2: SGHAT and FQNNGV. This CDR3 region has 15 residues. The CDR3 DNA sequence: TGTGCCAGCAGCTTAGCAAGTGGTCGGAATTCACCCCTCCACTTT. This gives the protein CASSLASGRNSPLHF.

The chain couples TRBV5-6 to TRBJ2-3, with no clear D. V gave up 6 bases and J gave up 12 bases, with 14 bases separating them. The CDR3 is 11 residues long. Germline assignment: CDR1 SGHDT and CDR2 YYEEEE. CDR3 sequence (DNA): TGTGCCAGCACCCCCCTAGGTCTACAGTATTTT. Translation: CASTPLGLQYF.

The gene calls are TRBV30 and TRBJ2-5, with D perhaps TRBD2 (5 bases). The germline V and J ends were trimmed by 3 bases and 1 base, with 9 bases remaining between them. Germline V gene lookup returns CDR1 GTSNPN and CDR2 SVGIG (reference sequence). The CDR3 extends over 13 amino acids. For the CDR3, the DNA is TGTGCCTGGAGCGGGGTTAGCCAAGAGACCCAGTACTTC. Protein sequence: CAWSGVSQETQYF. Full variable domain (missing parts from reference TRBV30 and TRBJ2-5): SQTIHQWPATLVQPVGSPLSLECTVEGTSNPNLYWYRQAAGRGLQLLFYSVGIGQISSEVPQNLSASRPQDRQFILSSKKLLLSDSGFYLCAWSGVSQETQYFGPGTRLLVL.